This TCR beta chain was recovered during a study of OX40 agonist ivuxolimab in advanced cancers. Study details: Cancers in dose escalation were hepatocellular, melanoma, renal cell and head and neck. Antecedent anti-PD-1, anti-PD-L1 or anti-CTLA-4 therapy was permissible, with roughly 36% having received some.

Trimming left V 6 bases short and J 2 bases short, with 11 bases between. Germline V gene lookup returns CDR1 MDHEN and CDR2 SYDVKM. This CDR3 has 13 amino acids. A word on this clone: Its cognate antigen is unknown.

General study results and limits: By week 6 at 0.1 to 3.0 mg/kg, blood CD4+ and CD8+ T cells had expanded clonally. CD8+ T cells (on average) carried more expanded clones than CD4+ T cells.

Assay used: immunoSEQ multiplex PCR; TCRdb lists only in-frame clones, some missing. The table records some 87,000 clones, around 90% of them present only once. The sequence was obtained from an adult with an advanced solid tumor such as melanoma, head and neck, liver or kidney cancer. The material was CD4+ or CD8+ T cells sorted from blood, obtained in a trial of the OX40 agonist ivuxolimab. The chain links TRBV28 to TRBJ2-7, with D perhaps given as TRBD1 or TRBD2 (5 bases each). The CDR3 region is CASSGPGPYEQYF. For the CDR3, the DNA is TGTGCCAGCAGCGGACCGGGGCCCTACGAGCAGTACTTC.